The 31 T cell receptor beta chains in this list originate from one sample, sequenced in a study of CD8 T cells in Susac syndrome (dated by TCRdb to the late 2010s). Libraries were prepared through the immunoSEQ multiplex PCR assay. RNA was extracted using the RNeasy kit, and roughly 0.5 to 1 microgram was reverse transcribed with random hexamers. TCRdb reworked the public reads: Q25 trimming with fastp, MiXCR clone assembly, productive beta chains retained. Each record represents a unique CDR3 protein, reported with the most common genes and DNA among its rows. This sample is represented by about 300,000 distinct CDR3 sequences; about 89% of them were singletons. Of the sample, less than 0.2% falls within the top ten clones. The sequenced material came from CD8+ T cells from PBMCs. The receptors were sampled from a human donor with multiple sclerosis.

V usage is TRBV21-1 and J usage is TRBJ1-2; the DNA was not compared with TRBD1, the D call given in the table. TRBV21-1 is flagged as a pseudogene. The length of the CDR3 is 13 residues. In DNA form, the CDR3 reads TGTGCCAGCAGCAAAGAAGATGGACAAGGCTACACCTTC. Its protein is CASSKEDGQGYTF.

V usage is TRBV5-4 and J usage is TRBJ2-2, with 7 bases matching TRBD1. The CDR3 totals 15 residues. V was clipped by 0 bases and J by 5 bases; unmatched bases: 4. The germline V gene has CDR1 SGHNT and CDR2 YYREEE (reference sequence). CDR3 in amino acids: CASSLDRGQTGELFF. The CDR3 region has the DNA TGTGCCAGCAGCTTGGATAGGGGGCAGACCGGGGAGCTGTTTTTT.

Only one count was recorded for this clonotype. CDR3 bases: TGTGCCAGCAGCTGGGGACAGGAGCACAATTCACCCCTCCACTTT. It translates to CASSWGQEHNSPLHF. This chain links TRBV7-9 with TRBJ1-6; 8 positions agree with TRBD1. CDR1 SEHNR and CDR2 FQNEAQ come from the germline V gene (reference sequence). V trimming: 4 bases; J trimming: 7 bases; junction bases outside the gene matches: 6. CDR3 length: 15 residues.

This clonotype turned up a few times. This chain uses TRBV19 with TRBJ1-1; tentative D call: TRBD1 (6 bases). The V gene's germline CDR1 is LNHDA and CDR2 SQIVND (reference sequence). V was pared by 3 bases and J by 4 bases, with 15 bases between. The CDR3 sequence is 15 residues long. In nucleotides, the CDR3 is TGTGCCAGTAGTATTTTGGGGGGCGCAGGCACTGAAGCTTTCTTT. It specifies CASSILGGAGTEAFF.

The V and J genes are TRBV7-9 and TRBJ2-7; D is unresolved. Germline assignment: CDR1 SEHNR and CDR2 FQNEAQ (reference sequence). CDR3 size: 14 residues. The V end lost 2 bases, the J end lost 2 bases, and 10 bases lay between the germline ends. The CDR3 sequence is CASSLIGPTYEQYF. The CDR3 DNA reads TGTGCCAGCAGCTTAATTGGGCCCACCTACGAGCAGTACTTC.

The chain combines TRBV12-3 or TRBV12-4 with TRBJ2-7, with D unclear. This CDR3 spans 13 amino acids. V was shortened by 3 bases and J by 5 bases, with 11 bases between the two germline ends. The DNA for the CDR3 is TGTGCCAGCAGTTTGGGCAGTTTACACGAGCAGTACTTC. Translated: CASSLGSLHEQYF.

The rearrangement joins TRBV6-2 or TRBV6-3 to TRBJ2-5, with 10 bases that match TRBD1. In germline, CDR1 is MNHEY, CDR2 SVGEGT. The CDR3 extends over 15 amino acids. Trimming took 1 base from V and 3 from J; bases not matched to a gene: 2. The CDR3 coding sequence is TGTGCCAGCAGTTACTACGGGACAGGGGAAGAGACCCAGTACTTC. This codes for CASSYYGTGEETQYF.

The chain links TRBV7-8 to TRBJ2-7; unclear D gene. Germline V gene sequence: CDR1 SGHVS, CDR2 FQNEAQ. The V end was cut by 7 bases, the J end by 3 bases, with 16 bases between. This CDR3 comprises 14 residues. CDR3 in amino acids: CASTPGGVNYEQYF. CDR3 nucleotide sequence: TGTGCCAGCACCCCGGGTGGAGTAAACTACGAGCAGTACTTC.

The CDR3 DNA follows: TGCGCCAGCAGTGAAGCGGGAGGTCTCTACGAGCAGTACTTC. The encoded protein is CASSEAGGLYEQYF. The chain joins TRBV10-2 to TRBJ2-7, with 9 nucleotides matching TRBD2. J gave up 3 bases and V 3 bases, and 3 bases lay outside the gene matches. Per germline, CDR1 WSHSY and CDR2 SAAADI. This CDR3 is built from 14 residues.

V and J are TRBV4-3 and TRBJ2-1; 9 bases align to TRBD1. This CDR3 has 17 residues. Germline V gene sequence: CDR1 LGHNA, CDR2 YSLEER. Trimming took 1 base from V and 3 from J; bases not matched to a gene: 7. CDR3 in amino acids: CASSQVPGTGFYNEQFF. The CDR3 nucleotides read TGCGCCAGCAGCCAAGTTCCAGGGACAGGGTTCTACAATGAGCAGTTCTTC.

This clonotype was detected a few times. The chain is built from TRBV12-3 or TRBV12-4 and TRBJ2-7; D possibly matches TRBD1 or TRBD2 (5 bases each). The CDR3 has 14 amino acids. Trimming removed 3 bases from V and 3 bases from J, with 12 bases in between. The chain's CDR3 is CASSLGQGDYEQYF. The CDR3 DNA reads TGTGCCAGCAGTTTGGGGCAGGGAGACTACGAGCAGTACTTC.

The chain combines TRBV7-9 with TRBJ2-7; D perhaps matches TRBD2 (6 bases). Germline CDR1 is SEHNR and CDR2 is FQNEAQ (reference sequence). The CDR3 has 16 amino acids. With 0 bases removed from V and 0 bases from J, the gap between germline ends came to 12 bases. The CDR3 nucleotides read TGTGCCAGCAGCTTAGCGGCGGGATCCCTCTCCTACGAGCAGTACTTC. This sequence encodes CASSLAAGSLSYEQYF.

V usage is TRBV29-1 and J usage is TRBJ1-5; D uncertain. Germline V CDR1 and CDR2: SQVTM, ANQGSEA. This CDR3 has 13 residues. V dropped 4 bases and J dropped 5 bases, with 12 bases sitting between them. The CDR3 reads CSVGKGTDQPQHF. The CDR3 DNA reads TGCAGCGTTGGAAAGGGTACGGATCAGCCCCAGCATTTT.

V and J are TRBV6-6 and TRBJ2-1; 11 nucleotides agree with TRBD2. V dropped 2 bases and J dropped 9; count of bases not matched to a gene: 6. Germline V gene sequence: CDR1 MNHNY, CDR2 SVGAGI (reference sequence). The CDR3 runs to 15 residues. CDR3 loop: CASSYAGTSGGEQFF. The CDR3 DNA sequence: TGTGCCAGCAGTTACGCTGGCACTAGCGGGGGTGAGCAGTTCTTC.

The chain recombines TRBV20-1 with TRBJ2-1, with D perhaps TRBD2 (5 bases). Germline loops: CDR1 DFQATT, CDR2 SNEGSKA (reference sequence). The V and J ends lost 5 bases and 4 bases respectively, with 12 bases between them. This CDR3 spans 13 amino acids. As DNA, the CDR3 is TGCAGTGCTTCAGCGGAGATATACAATGAGCAGTTCTTC. It yields the protein CSASAEIYNEQFF.

The genes are TRBV28 and TRBJ2-7, with 7 bases matching TRBD2. This CDR3 has 14 amino acids. The germline CDR1 and CDR2 sequences are MDHEN and SYDVKM. The junction had 7 bases not matched to a gene; V was cut back by 6 bases and J by 2 bases. The CDR3 DNA is TGTGCCAGCAGGTGGCGGGGGATAACCTACGAGCAGTACTTC. This gives the protein CASRWRGITYEQYF.

The J gene is TRBJ2-1, the V gene TRBV20-1; 10 bases fit TRBD2. The CDR3 sequence is 18 residues long. The ends lost 0 bases at V and 3 bases at J; junction bases unmatched: 11. Germline values: CDR1 DFQATT, CDR2 SNEGSKA (reference sequence). DNA for the CDR3: TGCAGTGCTAGAGATGATAGGCCTAGCGGGAGACTCTACAATGAGCAGTTCTTC. Protein product: CSARDDRPSGRLYNEQFF.

The rearrangement joins TRBV19 to TRBJ1-5, with TRBD1 matching 8 bases. CDR3 length: 14 residues. CDR1 is LNHDA, CDR2 SQIVND, per germline (reference sequence). The trim removed 7 bases at V and 8 bases at J, leaving 10 bases unmatched. The CDR3 nucleotides read TGTGCCAGTAAGGCCCTGACAGGGGCGAAGCCCCAGCATTTT. Protein sequence: CASKALTGAKPQHF.

The gene calls are TRBV28 and TRBJ2-7; D call uncertain. V was pared by 1 base and J by 3 bases, with 4 bases between. This CDR3 is 12 amino acids long. Germline values: CDR1 MDHEN, CDR2 SYDVKM. The CDR3 here is CASSLYNYEQYF. CDR3 bases: TGTGCCAGCAGTTTATACAACTACGAGCAGTACTTC.

J is TRBJ2-7 and V is TRBV24-1; D might be TRBD1 (6 bases). This CDR3 has 17 amino acids. The germline CDR1 and CDR2 sequences are KGHDR and SFDVKD. V was cut by 2 bases and J by 2 bases, with 18 bases left in between. The CDR3 region has the DNA TGTGCCACCAGTGATTGGCCAATCGCTTGGGACACCTACGAGCAGTACTTC. Translated: CATSDWPIAWDTYEQYF.

The rearrangement uses TRBV19 and TRBJ1-5; unclear D gene. V shed 5 bases and J shed 5 bases, with 16 bases lying between them. This CDR3 has 15 amino acids. Germline assignment: CDR1 LNHDA and CDR2 SQIVND (reference sequence). This chain's CDR3 is CASSVAVVSDQPQHF. CDR3 DNA sequence: TGTGCCAGTAGTGTGGCGGTTGTTTCTGATCAGCCCCAGCATTTT.

The rearrangement joins TRBV10-3 to TRBJ2-1, with D perhaps matching TRBD1 (5 bases). This CDR3 is 15 amino acids long. Trimming took off 6 bases at V and 8 bases at J, with 20 bases between the two ends. Germline CDR1 reads ENHRY; CDR2 reads SYGVKD. CDR3 region: CAISFADTEGDEQFF. The CDR3 region has the DNA TGTGCCATCAGCTTCGCGGACACCGAAGGCGATGAGCAGTTCTTC.

The chain couples TRBV6-6 to TRBJ2-5; the match to TRBD1 covers 7 bases. Per the germline V gene, CDR1 is MNHNY and CDR2 is SVGAGI (reference sequence). The length of the CDR3 is 13 residues. The J segment lost 4 bases and the V segment lost 6 bases, leaving 5 bases of the junction unmatched. CDR3 sequence reads: CASSTGTAETQYF. CDR3 bases: TGTGCCAGCAGCACCGGGACAGCAGAGACCCAGTACTTC.

The J gene is TRBJ1-6, the V gene TRBV10-3; D ambiguous. The CDR3 length is 14 residues. Trimming left V 6 bases short and J 9 bases short, with 15 bases between. The germline V gene has CDR1 ENHRY and CDR2 SYGVKD. The CDR3 spells CAIRGGGEGSPLHF. DNA of the CDR3: TGTGCCATCAGGGGCGGCGGAGAGGGTTCACCCCTCCACTTT.

The chain is built from TRBV28 and TRBJ2-2; D possibly uses TRBD1 or TRBD2 (6 bases each). Trimming removed 10 bases from V and 4 bases from J, with 16 bases in between. The length of the CDR3 is 14 residues. Germline CDR1 reads MDHEN; CDR2 reads SYDVKM. CDR3: CATKEGQRTGELFF. DNA of the CDR3: TGTGCCACCAAGGAGGGACAACGCACCGGGGAGCTGTTTTTT.

The chain is built from TRBV2 and TRBJ1-1; D may be TRBD1 (5 bases). With 4 bases removed from V and 0 bases from J, the gap between germline ends came to 6 bases. CDR3 length: 13 residues. Germline CDR1 is SNHLY and CDR2 is FYNNEI. CDR3 residues: CASSGDLNTEAFF. The CDR3 DNA sequence: TGTGCCAGCAGTGGGGACCTGAACACTGAAGCTTTCTTT.

The V call is TRBV19, the J call TRBJ1-5, with a weak D call TRBD1 (5 bases). Trimming shortened V by 5 bases and J by 7 bases, and 18 bases separated the two germline ends. The germline CDR1 and CDR2 sequences are LNHDA and SQIVND (reference sequence). CDR3 length: 15 amino acids. Written as DNA, the CDR3 is TGTGCCAGTAGTCCAGGAGAAAGGGGAAGACAGCCCCAGCATTTT. Its translation: CASSPGERGRQPQHF.

This chain joins TRBV28 and TRBJ2-2; D might be TRBD2 (7 bases). The CDR3 is 16 amino acids. Germline assignment: CDR1 MDHEN and CDR2 SYDVKM. Deletions cut 4 bases from V and 5 bases from J, with 17 bases between. Written as DNA, the CDR3 is TGTGCCAGCAGTTCACAGGGCGCCGGGGGGACCGGGGAGCTGTTTTTT. Translated: CASSSQGAGGTGELFF.

The rearrangement uses TRBV7-3 and TRBJ2-7; D gene uncertain. V was shortened by 5 bases and J by 1 base, with 9 bases between the two germline ends. CDR3 length equals 13 residues. Per the germline V gene, CDR1 is SGHTA and CDR2 is FQGTGA. This CDR3 is CASSIDNSYEQYF. The CDR3 DNA is TGTGCCAGCAGCATCGACAATTCCTACGAGCAGTACTTC.

This clonotype was found a few times. The J gene is TRBJ2-7, the V gene TRBV7-2, with 8 bases that match TRBD2. This CDR3 is 15 amino acids long. Trimming took 4 bases from V and 5 from J; bases not matched to a gene: 10. Germline loops: CDR1 SGHTA, CDR2 FQGNSA. CDR3 region: CASSSTGTSYDEQYF. The CDR3 DNA is TGTGCCAGCAGCTCAACCGGGACTAGTTACGACGAGCAGTACTTC.

The gene calls are TRBV5-1 and TRBJ2-1; 9 bases match TRBD2. The CDR3 is 16 amino acids. With V trimmed by 0 bases and J by 7 bases, 8 bases remained unmatched. Germline CDR1 and CDR2: SGHRS and YFSETQ. For the CDR3, the DNA is TGCGCCAGCAGCTTGGCCGGCATAGCGGGGGATAATGAGCAGTTCTTC. As protein: CASSLAGIAGDNEQFF.